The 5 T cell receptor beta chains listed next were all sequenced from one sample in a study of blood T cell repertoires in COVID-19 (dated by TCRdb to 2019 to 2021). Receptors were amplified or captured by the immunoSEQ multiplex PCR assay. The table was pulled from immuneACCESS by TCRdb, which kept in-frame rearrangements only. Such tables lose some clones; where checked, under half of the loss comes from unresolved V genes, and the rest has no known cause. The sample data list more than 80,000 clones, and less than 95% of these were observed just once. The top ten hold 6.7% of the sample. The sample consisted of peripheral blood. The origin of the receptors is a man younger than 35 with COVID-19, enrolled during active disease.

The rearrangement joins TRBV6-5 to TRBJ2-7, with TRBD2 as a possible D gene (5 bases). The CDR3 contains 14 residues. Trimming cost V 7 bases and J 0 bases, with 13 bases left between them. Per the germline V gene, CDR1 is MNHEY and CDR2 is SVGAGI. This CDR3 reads CASTKMDSSYEQYF. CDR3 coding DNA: TGTGCCAGCACCAAGATGGACTCCTCCTACGAGCAGTACTTC.

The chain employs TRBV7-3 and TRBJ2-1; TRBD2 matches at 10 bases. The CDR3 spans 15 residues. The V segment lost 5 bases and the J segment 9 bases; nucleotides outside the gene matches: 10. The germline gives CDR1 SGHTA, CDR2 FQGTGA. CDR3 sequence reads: CASSPGSSGSGEQFF. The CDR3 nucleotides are TGTGCCAGCAGCCCCGGTTCTAGCGGGAGCGGTGAGCAGTTCTTC.

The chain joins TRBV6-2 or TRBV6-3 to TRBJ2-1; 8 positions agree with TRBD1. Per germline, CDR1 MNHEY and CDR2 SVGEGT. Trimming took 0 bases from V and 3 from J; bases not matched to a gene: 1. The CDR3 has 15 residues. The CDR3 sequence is CASSYSGQGYNEQFF. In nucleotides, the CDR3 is TGTGCCAGCAGTTACTCCGGACAGGGCTACAATGAGCAGTTCTTC.

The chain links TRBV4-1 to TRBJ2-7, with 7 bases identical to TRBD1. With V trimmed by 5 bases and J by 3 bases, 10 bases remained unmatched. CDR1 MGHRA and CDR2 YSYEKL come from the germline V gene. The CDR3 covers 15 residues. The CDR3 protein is CASSATGALFYEQYF. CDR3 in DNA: TGCGCCAGCAGCGCCACAGGGGCCCTCTTCTACGAGCAGTACTTC.

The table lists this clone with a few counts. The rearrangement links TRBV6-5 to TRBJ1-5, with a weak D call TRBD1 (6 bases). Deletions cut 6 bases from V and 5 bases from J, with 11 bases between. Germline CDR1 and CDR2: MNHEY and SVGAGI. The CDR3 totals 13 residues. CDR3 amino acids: CASRQGFDQPQHF. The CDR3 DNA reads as TGTGCCAGCAGGCAGGGGTTCGATCAGCCCCAGCATTTT.